The present entry profiles one T cell receptor beta chain with its context. The amount of total RNA extracted per sample was at least 5.5 micrograms. This CDR3 spans 13 amino acids. Trimming left V 3 bases short and J 5 bases short, with 10 bases between. These data originate in a study of blood T cells in healthy people across ages. Sample-barcoded 5' priming and a J-beta primer mix drove a second PCR of roughly 7 to 11 cycles. TCRdb passed the 5' RACE reads through MiXCR, listing each CDR3 protein once. The sample contains 450,000 to 700,000 distinct CDR3 sequences, approximately 27% of which appear only once.

The source of this sequence is a woman aged 70-85 years in good health. Input material: blood. This chain links TRBV12-3 or TRBV12-4 with TRBJ2-5; tentative D call: TRBD2 (5 bases). The DNA for the CDR3 is TGTGCCAGCAGTTTCATCGGGGTCGAGACCCAGTACTTC. Translating it yields CASSFIGVETQYF.